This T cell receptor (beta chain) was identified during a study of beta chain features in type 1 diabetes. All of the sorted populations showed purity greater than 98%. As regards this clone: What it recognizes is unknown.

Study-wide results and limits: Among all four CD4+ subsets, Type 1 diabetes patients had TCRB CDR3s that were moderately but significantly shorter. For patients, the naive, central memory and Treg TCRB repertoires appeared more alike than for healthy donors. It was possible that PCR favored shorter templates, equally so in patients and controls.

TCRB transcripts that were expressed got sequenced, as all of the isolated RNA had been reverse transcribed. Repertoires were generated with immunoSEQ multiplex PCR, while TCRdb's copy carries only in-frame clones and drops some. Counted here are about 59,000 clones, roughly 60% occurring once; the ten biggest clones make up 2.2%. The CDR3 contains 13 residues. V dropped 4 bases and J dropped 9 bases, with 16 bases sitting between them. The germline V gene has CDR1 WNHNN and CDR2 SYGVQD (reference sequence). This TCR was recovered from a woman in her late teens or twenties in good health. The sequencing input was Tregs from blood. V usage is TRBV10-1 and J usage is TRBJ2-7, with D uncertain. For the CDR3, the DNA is TGCGCCAGCAGTGCGGAGACTGTGAGTGGGCAGTACTTC. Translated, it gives CASSAETVSGQYF.